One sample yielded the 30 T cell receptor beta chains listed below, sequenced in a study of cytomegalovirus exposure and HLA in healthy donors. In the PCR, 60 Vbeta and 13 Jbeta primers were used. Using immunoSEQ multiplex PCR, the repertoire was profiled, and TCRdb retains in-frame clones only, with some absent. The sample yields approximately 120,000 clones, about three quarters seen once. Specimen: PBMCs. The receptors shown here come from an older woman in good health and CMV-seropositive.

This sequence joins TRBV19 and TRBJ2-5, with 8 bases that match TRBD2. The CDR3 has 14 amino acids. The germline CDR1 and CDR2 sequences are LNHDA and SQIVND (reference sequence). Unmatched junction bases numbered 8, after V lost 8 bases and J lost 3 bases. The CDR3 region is CASYSGTPEETQYF. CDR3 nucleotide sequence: TGTGCCAGTTATAGCGGGACCCCAGAAGAGACCCAGTACTTC.

This CDR3 is CASSHGRAVQFSGSEKLFF. The CDR3, as DNA: TGCGCCAGCAGCCACGGAAGGGCCGTACAGTTTTCTGGGAGCGAAAAACTGTTTTTT. The V gene is TRBV4-3, the J gene TRBJ1-4; the D is unclear. From germline, CDR1 is LGHNA and CDR2 YSLEER. The CDR3 is 19 amino acids. Trimming shortened V by 3 bases and J by 8 bases, and 28 bases separated the two germline ends.

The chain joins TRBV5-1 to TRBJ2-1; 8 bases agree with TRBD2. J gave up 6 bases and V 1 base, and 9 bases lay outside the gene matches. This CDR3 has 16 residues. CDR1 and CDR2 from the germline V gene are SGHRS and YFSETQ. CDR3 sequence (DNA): TGCGCCAGCAGCTTGTTAGGGACTAGTCCGACCAATGAGCAGTTCTTC. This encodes CASSLLGTSPTNEQFF.

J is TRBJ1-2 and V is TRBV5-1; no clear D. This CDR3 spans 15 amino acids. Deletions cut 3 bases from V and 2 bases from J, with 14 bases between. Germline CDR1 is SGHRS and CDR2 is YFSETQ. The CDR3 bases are TGCGCCAGCAGCTCATCAACGGGTAGAAACTATGGCTACACCTTC. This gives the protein CASSSSTGRNYGYTF.

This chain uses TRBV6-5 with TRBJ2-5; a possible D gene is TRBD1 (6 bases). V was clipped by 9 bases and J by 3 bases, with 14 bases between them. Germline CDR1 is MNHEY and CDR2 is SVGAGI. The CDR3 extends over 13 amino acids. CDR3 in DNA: TGTGCCAGTTCGTTGGGGGCCAAAGAGACCCAGTACTTC. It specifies CASSLGAKETQYF.

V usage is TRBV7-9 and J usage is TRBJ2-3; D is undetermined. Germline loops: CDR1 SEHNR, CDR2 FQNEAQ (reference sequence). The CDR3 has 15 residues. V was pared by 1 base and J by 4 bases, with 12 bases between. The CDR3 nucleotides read TGTGCCAGCAGCTTAGTTGCCACCCAGGCAGATACGCAGTATTTT. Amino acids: CASSLVATQADTQYF.

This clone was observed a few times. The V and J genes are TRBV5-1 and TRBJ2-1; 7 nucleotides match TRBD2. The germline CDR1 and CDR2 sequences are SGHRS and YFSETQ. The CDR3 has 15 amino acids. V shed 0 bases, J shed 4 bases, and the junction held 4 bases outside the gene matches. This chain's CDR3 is CASSLGLARYNEQFF. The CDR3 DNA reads TGCGCCAGCAGCTTGGGACTAGCTCGTTACAATGAGCAGTTCTTC.

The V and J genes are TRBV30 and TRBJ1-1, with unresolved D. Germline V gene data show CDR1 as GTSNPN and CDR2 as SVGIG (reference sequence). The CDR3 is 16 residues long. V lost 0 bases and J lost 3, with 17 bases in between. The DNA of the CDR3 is TGTGCCTGGAGTGTACTCCGGGTTGGGTTCGACACTGAAGCTTTCTTT. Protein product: CAWSVLRVGFDTEAFF. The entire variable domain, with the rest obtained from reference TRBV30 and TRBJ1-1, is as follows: SQTIHQWPATLVQPVGSPLSLECTVEGTSNPNLYWYRQAAGRGLQLLFYSVGIGQISSEVPQNLSASRPQDRQFILSSKKLLLSDSGFYLCAWSVLRVGFDTEAFFGQGTRLTVV.

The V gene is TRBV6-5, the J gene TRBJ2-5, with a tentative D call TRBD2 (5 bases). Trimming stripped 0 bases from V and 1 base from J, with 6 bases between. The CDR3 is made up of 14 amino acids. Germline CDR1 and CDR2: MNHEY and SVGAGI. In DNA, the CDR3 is TGTGCCAGCAGTTACTCGGGAGCCCAAGAGACCCAGTACTTC. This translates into CASSYSGAQETQYF.

The CDR3 region is CASSRQRNIQYF. The CDR3 nucleotides are TGTGCCAGCAGCCGACAGCGAAACATTCAGTACTTC. The chain recombines TRBV7-2 with TRBJ2-4, with D possibly being TRBD1 (5 bases). This CDR3 comprises 12 residues. CDR1 SGHTA and CDR2 FQGNSA come from the germline V gene. V was pared by 5 bases and J by 6 bases, with 8 bases between.

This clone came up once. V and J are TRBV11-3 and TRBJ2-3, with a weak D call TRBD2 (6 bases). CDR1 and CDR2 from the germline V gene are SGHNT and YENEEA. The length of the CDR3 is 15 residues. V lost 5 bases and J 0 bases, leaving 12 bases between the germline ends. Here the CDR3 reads CASSPRSGSTDTQYF. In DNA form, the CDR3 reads TGTGCCAGCAGCCCGCGGAGCGGGAGCACAGATACGCAGTATTTT. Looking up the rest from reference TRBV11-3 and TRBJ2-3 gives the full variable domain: EAGVVQSPRYKIIEKKQPVAFWCNPISGHNTLYWYLQNLGQGPELLIRYENEEAVDDSQLPKDRFSAERLKGVDSTLKIQPAELGDSAVYLCASSPRSGSTDTQYFGPGTRLTVL.

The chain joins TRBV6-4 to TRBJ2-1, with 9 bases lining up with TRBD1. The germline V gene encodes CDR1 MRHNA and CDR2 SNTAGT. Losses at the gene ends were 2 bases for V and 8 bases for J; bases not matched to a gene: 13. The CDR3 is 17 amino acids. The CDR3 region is CASSDPQPDRGRDEQFF. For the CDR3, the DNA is TGTGCCAGCAGTGACCCCCAACCGGACAGGGGAAGGGATGAGCAGTTCTTC.

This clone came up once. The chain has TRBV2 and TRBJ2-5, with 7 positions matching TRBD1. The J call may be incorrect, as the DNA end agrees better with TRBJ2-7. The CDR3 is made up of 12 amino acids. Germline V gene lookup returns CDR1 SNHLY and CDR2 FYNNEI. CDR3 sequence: CAFTGVAYEQYF. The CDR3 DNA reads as TGTGCCTTCACAGGGGTGGCCTACGAGCAGTACTTC.

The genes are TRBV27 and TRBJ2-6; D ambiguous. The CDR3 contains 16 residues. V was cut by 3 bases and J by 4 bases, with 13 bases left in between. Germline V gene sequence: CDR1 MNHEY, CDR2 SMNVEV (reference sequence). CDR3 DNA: TGTGCCAGCAGTTTCCCAGTCGCGGCCGGGGCCAACGTCCTGACTTTC. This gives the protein CASSFPVAAGANVLTF.

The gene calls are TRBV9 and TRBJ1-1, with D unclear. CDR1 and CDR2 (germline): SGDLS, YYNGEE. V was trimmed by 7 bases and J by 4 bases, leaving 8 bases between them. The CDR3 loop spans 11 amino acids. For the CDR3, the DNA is TGTGCCAGCGCTAGAGGCACTGAAGCTTTCTTT. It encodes CASARGTEAFF.

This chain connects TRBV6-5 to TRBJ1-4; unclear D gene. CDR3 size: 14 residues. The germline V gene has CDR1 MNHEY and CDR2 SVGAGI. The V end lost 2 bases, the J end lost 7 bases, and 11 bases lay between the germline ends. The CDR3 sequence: CASSYRGFGEKLFF. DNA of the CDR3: TGTGCCAGCAGTTACCGCGGGTTTGGTGAAAAACTGTTTTTT.

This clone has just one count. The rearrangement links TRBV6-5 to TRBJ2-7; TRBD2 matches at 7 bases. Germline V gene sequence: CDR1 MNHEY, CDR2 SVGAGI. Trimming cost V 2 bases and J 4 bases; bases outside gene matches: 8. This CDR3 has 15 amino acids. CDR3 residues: CASSYVQGGVYEQYF. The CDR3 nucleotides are TGTGCCAGCAGTTACGTGCAGGGAGGGGTTTACGAGCAGTACTTC.

CDR3 bases: TGTGCCAGCAGCGTAGATCTGGCGGGGACTTTGGGAGAGCAGTACTTC. This encodes CASSVDLAGTLGEQYF. This chain links TRBV9 with TRBJ2-7; D may be TRBD2 (6 bases). The V end lost 0 bases, the J end lost 7 bases, and 20 bases lay between the germline ends. The CDR3 is 16 amino acids. The germline gives CDR1 SGDLS, CDR2 YYNGEE.

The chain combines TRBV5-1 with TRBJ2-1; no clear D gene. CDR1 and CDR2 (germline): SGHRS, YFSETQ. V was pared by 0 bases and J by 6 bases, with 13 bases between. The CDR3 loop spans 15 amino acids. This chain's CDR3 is CASSLAERGLNEQFF. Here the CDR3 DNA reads TGCGCCAGCAGCTTGGCCGAACGAGGTCTCAATGAGCAGTTCTTC. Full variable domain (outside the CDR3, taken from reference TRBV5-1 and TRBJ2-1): KAGVTQTPRYLIKTRGQQVTLSCSPISGHRSVSWYQQTPGQGLQFLFEYFSETQRNKGNFPGRFSGRQFSNSRSEMNVSTLELGDSALYLCASSLAERGLNEQFFGPGTRLTVL.

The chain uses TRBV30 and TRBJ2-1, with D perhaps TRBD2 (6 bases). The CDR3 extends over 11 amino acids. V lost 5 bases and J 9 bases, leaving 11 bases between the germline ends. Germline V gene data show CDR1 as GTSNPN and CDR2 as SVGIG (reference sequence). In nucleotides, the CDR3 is TGTGCCTGGGGCGGGCGGGGTGAGCAGTTCTTC. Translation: CAWGGRGEQFF. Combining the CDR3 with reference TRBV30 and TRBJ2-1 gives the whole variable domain SQTIHQWPATLVQPVGSPLSLECTVEGTSNPNLYWYRQAAGRGLQLLFYSVGIGQISSEVPQNLSASRPQDRQFILSSKKLLLSDSGFYLCAWGGRGEQFFGPGTRLTVL.

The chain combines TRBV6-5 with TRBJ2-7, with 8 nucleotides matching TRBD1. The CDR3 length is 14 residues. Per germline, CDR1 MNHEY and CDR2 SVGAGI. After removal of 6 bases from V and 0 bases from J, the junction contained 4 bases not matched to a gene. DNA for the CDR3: TGTGCCAGCAGCAGGGACAGGAGCTCCTACGAGCAGTACTTC. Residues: CASSRDRSSYEQYF.

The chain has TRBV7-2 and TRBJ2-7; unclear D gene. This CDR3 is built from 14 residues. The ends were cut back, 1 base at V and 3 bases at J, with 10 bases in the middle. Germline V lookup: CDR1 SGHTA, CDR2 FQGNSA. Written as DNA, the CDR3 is TGTGCCAGCAGCTTAGACCAGTATCTCTACGAGCAGTACTTC. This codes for CASSLDQYLYEQYF.

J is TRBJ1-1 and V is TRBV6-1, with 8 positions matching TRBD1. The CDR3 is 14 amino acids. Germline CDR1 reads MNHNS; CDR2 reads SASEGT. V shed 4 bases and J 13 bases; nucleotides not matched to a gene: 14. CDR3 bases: TGTGCCAGCAGTGCTACCCTCGGACAGGGAAATGTTTTCTTT. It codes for CASSATLGQGNVFF.

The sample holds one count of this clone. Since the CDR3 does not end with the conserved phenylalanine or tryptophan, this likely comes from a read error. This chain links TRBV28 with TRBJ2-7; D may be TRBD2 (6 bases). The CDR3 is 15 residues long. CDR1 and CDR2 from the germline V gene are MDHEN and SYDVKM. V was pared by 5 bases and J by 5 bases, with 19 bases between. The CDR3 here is CASSPYSTRMDEQYL. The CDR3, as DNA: TGTGCCAGCAGTCCGTATTCGACTAGAATGGACGAGCAGTACCTC.

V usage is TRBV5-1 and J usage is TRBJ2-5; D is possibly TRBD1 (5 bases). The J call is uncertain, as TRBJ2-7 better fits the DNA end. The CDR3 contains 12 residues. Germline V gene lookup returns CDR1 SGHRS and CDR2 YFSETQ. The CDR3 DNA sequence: TGCGCCAGCAGCGTAGGGGTTTACGAGCAGTACTTC. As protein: CASSVGVYEQYF.

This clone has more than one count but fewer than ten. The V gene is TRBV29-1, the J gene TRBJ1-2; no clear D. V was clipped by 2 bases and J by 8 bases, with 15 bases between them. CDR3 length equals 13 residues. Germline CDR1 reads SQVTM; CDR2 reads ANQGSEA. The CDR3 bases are TGCAGCGTTGAAAGGAGAGGGATGGGAGGCTACACCTTC. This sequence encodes CSVERRGMGGYTF.

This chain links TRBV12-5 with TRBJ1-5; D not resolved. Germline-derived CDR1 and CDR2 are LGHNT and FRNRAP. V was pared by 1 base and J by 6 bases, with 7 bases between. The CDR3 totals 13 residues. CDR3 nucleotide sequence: TGTGCTAGTGGTTTGGAGCCCGGTCAGCCCCAGCATTTT. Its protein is CASGLEPGQPQHF.

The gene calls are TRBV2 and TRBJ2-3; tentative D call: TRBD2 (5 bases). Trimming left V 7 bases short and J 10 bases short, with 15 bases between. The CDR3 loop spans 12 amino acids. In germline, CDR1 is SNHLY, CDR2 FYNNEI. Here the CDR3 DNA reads TGTGCCAGCAATCCGACTATGGTGGCGCAGTATTTT. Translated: CASNPTMVAQYF.

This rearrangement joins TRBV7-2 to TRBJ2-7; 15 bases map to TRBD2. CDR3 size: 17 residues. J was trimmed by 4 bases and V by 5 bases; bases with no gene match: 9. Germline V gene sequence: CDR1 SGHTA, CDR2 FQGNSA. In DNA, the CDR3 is TGTGCCAGCAGCCCCCAGGGACTAGCGGGAGGAAAGTACGAGCAGTACTTC. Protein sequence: CASSPQGLAGGKYEQYF.

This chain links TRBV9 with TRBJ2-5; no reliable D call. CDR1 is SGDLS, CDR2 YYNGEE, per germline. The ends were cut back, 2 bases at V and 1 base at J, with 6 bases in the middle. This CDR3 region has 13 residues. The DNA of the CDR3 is TGTGCCAGCAGCGTCATCCCCCAAGAGACCCAGTACTTC. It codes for CASSVIPQETQYF.